The clone carrying this T cell receptor beta chain was seen many times. The DNA ends 3 residues before the CDR3 does, and the rest of the CDR3 is filled in from the germline J gene. The method was immunoSEQ multiplex PCR; TCRdb's version includes in-frame clones alone and lacks a portion of them. Sampling found approximately 81,000 clones, none seen once. These data belong to a study of T cell clonality in common variable immunodeficiency. Germline V CDR1 and CDR2: SGHTA, FQGTGA. The V end was cut by 6 bases, the J end by 4 bases, with 15 bases between. The CDR3 is 14 residues long. The origin of this receptor is a person aged 18 to 75 in good health. Input material: peripheral blood mononuclear cells. V usage is TRBV7-3 and J usage is TRBJ2-5; weak D call: TRBD2 (5 bases). The CDR3 loop reads CASSQNGVRETQYF. Partial CDR3 DNA: TGTGCCAGCAGTCAAAACGGGGTGAGAGAGACC.